This T cell receptor beta chain comes out of a study of T-cell memory formation after mild COVID-19. TCRdb re-called the 5' RACE reads through MiXCR, storing one row per CDR3 protein. The data show about 13,000 distinct CDR3 sequences, 15% to 20% seen once. This clonotype was counted only a few times. The germline V and J ends were trimmed by 4 bases and 2 bases, with 24 bases remaining between them. The germline V gene encodes CDR1 KGHSH and CDR2 LQKENI. The CDR3 has 19 amino acids. This chain uses TRBV18 with TRBJ2-1; weak D call: TRBD2 (7 bases). The receptor's source is a man between 18 and 29 years old who had mild COVID-19 (a few samples of this study predate the infection). Cell type and time point are not known. The specimen sequenced was PBMCs or a T cell subset sorted from them (not recorded which). The CDR3: CASSLIIGGRGAAYNEQFF. In DNA, the CDR3 is TGTGCCAGCTCACTGATTATTGGGGGCCGGGGGGCGGCCTACAATGAGCAGTTCTTC.